This T cell receptor (beta chain) was captured in a study of shared clonotypes between healthy human individuals. The germline CDR1 and CDR2 sequences are SGHTA and FQGNSA. Trimming took 1 base from V and 1 from J, leaving 8 bases between them. The CDR3 length is 14 residues. Data came from immunoSEQ multiplex PCR; TCRdb stores just in-frame clones and leaves some out. The sample has some 690,000 clones; around 91% are singletons. V gene TRBV7-2 combines with J gene TRBJ2-7; no reliable D call. Sequencing was carried out using memory CD8+ T cells from PBMCs. Stated subset: CD45RO+ cells pooled with CCR7-negative TemRA cells. The TCR comes from a man between 18 and 29 years old in good health. Some clones in this sample may be carry-over from other donors' samples. CDR3 DNA: TGTGCCAGCAGCTTAGATAAGGATTCCTACGAGCAGTACTTC. Amino acid sequence: CASSLDKDSYEQYF.